The sequence of this T cell receptor beta chain was determined in a study of blood T cell repertoires in COVID-19. V was pared by 5 bases and J by 4 bases, with 15 bases between. This CDR3 contains 14 residues. CDR1 MNHEY and CDR2 SVGAGI come from the germline V gene. Sequencing was performed with immunoSEQ multiplex PCR; in TCRdb, only in-frame clones are kept and a portion is missing. The sample has around 150,000 clones; approximately 86% are singletons. The chain combines TRBV6-5 with TRBJ2-7; tentative D call: TRBD1 (6 bases). The sequencing sample was made of peripheral blood. This receptor was identified in a woman in her sixties or seventies with active or convalescent COVID-19. CDR3 in DNA: TGTGCCAGCAGTAGGGACACCGAGCGATACGAGCAGTACTTC. Protein product: CASSRDTERYEQYF.